One sample yielded the 27 T cell receptor beta chains listed below, sequenced in a study of metastatic and nonmetastatic thyroid tumors. Ahead of thyroid surgery, no patient had received treatment of any kind. TCRdb re-analyzed the PCR reads through MiXCR. The sample carries roughly 20,000 clones, approximately 30% recorded once. Sequenced sample: blood. The receptor set was obtained from a female donor with papillary thyroid cancer or a benign thyroid nodule (not recorded which). Some clones in this sample may be carry-over from other donors' samples.

The chain employs TRBV11-2 and TRBJ2-3, with a weak D call TRBD1 (5 bases). The germline gives CDR1 SGHAT, CDR2 FQNNGV. V lost 5 bases and J 11 bases, leaving 20 bases between the germline ends. This CDR3 spans 14 amino acids. CDR3 sequence (DNA): TGTGCCAGCAGCCCAGTAGTAAGGGGATATAAGCAGTATTTT. Residues: CASSPVVRGYKQYF.

This clone was seen more than once but under ten times. V usage is TRBV6-2 or TRBV6-3 and J usage is TRBJ2-5; tentative D call: TRBD1 (6 bases). Germline V gives CDR1 MNHEY, CDR2 SVGEGT. The CDR3 loop spans 14 amino acids. V gave up 7 bases and J gave up 14 bases, with 26 bases separating them. The CDR3 coding sequence is TGTGCCAGCACCATAACAGGGTTCCCAGACACCGACTACTTC. Amino acids: CASTITGFPDTDYF.

This clone was observed many times. The chain couples TRBV27 to TRBJ1-4; D possibly corresponds to TRBD1 (5 bases). CDR3 length: 15 residues. The V and J ends lost 5 bases and 7 bases respectively, with 17 bases between them. Per the germline V gene, CDR1 is MNHEY and CDR2 is SMNVEV (reference sequence). The CDR3 nucleotides are TGTGCCAGCAGTCAGCGGGGGGTATCTTTTGAAAAACTGTTTTTT. It specifies CASSQRGVSFEKLFF.

This clone was observed many times. CDR3 loop: CASTFVEEKLFF. The DNA of the CDR3 is TGTGCCAGCACCTTCGTGGAGGAAAAACTGTTTTTT. J is TRBJ1-4 and V is TRBV2; no definite D call. Germline CDR1 SNHLY, CDR2 FYNNEI. The V gene lost 7 bases and the J gene lost 8 bases, with 11 bases spanning the gap. The CDR3 loop spans 12 amino acids.

This clone qualifies as medium-sized. V is TRBV5-1 and J is TRBJ2-5; 10 bases are a match to TRBD1. V shed 0 bases, J shed 7 bases, and the junction held 9 bases outside the gene matches. CDR1 is SGHRS and CDR2 is YFSETQ in the germline V gene. The CDR3 extends over 16 amino acids. Here the CDR3 reads CASSLDRLDRGRTQYF. The CDR3 DNA is TGCGCCAGCAGCTTGGACCGGCTAGACAGGGGGCGGACCCAGTACTTC.

The chain uses TRBV7-2 and TRBJ2-7; 12 positions agree with TRBD1. V shed 4 bases, J shed 5 bases, and the junction held 6 bases outside the gene matches. The CDR3 covers 15 residues. CDR1 is SGHTA and CDR2 is FQGNSA in the germline V gene. This CDR3 is CASSWGQGARHEQYF. Here the CDR3 DNA reads TGTGCCAGCAGCTGGGGACAGGGGGCGCGGCACGAGCAGTACTTC.

This clone appeared many times. Different DNA sequences within this sample yield the same CDR3. This chain connects TRBV7-9 to TRBJ2-7, with D possibly being TRBD1 or TRBD2 (5 bases each). In germline, CDR1 is SEHNR, CDR2 FQNEAQ (reference sequence). This CDR3 is built from 14 residues. The ends were cut back, 3 bases at V and 2 bases at J, with 11 bases in the middle. The CDR3 sequence: CASSLPGQPYEQYF. As DNA, the CDR3 is TGTGCCAGCAGCTTGCCGGGGCAGCCCTACGAGCAGTACTTC.

There are many counts of this clone. The rearrangement uses TRBV3-1 and TRBJ2-1; TRBD2 matches 8 bases. The CDR3 sequence is 20 residues long. In germline, CDR1 is LGHDT, CDR2 YNNKEL (reference sequence). V lost 4 bases to trimming and J lost 0 bases; unmatched junction nucleotides: 17. CDR3 region: CASSPSREDSGMSSYNEQFF. In nucleotides, the CDR3 is TGTGCCAGCAGCCCCTCGCGTGAGGATAGCGGGATGAGCTCCTACAATGAGCAGTTCTTC.

This clone was counted ten times or more. V and J are TRBV20-1 and TRBJ2-1; 8 nucleotides align to TRBD2. V dropped 6 bases and J dropped 0; count of bases not matched to a gene: 16. Germline CDR1 DFQATT, CDR2 SNEGSKA (reference sequence). The CDR3 is 18 residues long. The CDR3 loop is CSADSGGAVSSSYNEQFF. CDR3 DNA sequence: TGCAGTGCAGACAGCGGGGGAGCAGTTTCGAGCTCCTACAATGAGCAGTTCTTC.

This clone occurred many times. V and J are TRBV28 and TRBJ1-1, with D tentatively TRBD1 (5 bases). Looked up from germline, CDR1 is MDHEN and CDR2 is SYDVKM. V gave up 1 base and J gave up 1 base, with 10 bases separating them. This CDR3 region has 15 residues. CDR3 nucleotides: TGTGCCAGCAGTTTATTGCAGGGCAGGAACACTGAAGCTTTCTTT. This encodes CASSLLQGRNTEAFF.

In its sample, this clone ranks as medium-sized. The V call is TRBV5-1, the J call TRBJ2-6; unclear D gene. The germline V and J ends were trimmed by 2 bases and 1 base, with 7 bases remaining between them. This CDR3 has 15 residues. The germline V gene has CDR1 SGHRS and CDR2 YFSETQ. The CDR3 spells CASSLAGSGANVLTF. CDR3 sequence (DNA): TGCGCCAGCAGCTTAGCAGGATCTGGGGCCAACGTCCTGACTTTC.

This clone was picked up many times. The chain carries TRBV7-6 and TRBJ1-5, with D possibly matching TRBD1 (6 bases). The V gene lost 5 bases and the J gene lost 1 base, with 15 bases spanning the gap. From germline, CDR1 is SGHVS and CDR2 FNYEAQ. The CDR3 sequence is 16 residues long. Here the CDR3 DNA reads TGTGCCAGCAGCCAGGGGTGGAGGGGGAGCAATCAGCCCCAGCATTTT. Translated, it gives CASSQGWRGSNQPQHF.

This clone counts as medium-sized. The CDR3 reads CASSLGQITKTYEQYF. As DNA, the CDR3 is TGCGCCAGCAGCTTGGGACAGATAACAAAAACCTACGAGCAGTACTTC. V is TRBV5-1 and J is TRBJ2-7; D possibly corresponds to TRBD1 (5 bases). The germline V gene has CDR1 SGHRS and CDR2 YFSETQ. This CDR3 contains 16 residues. Trimming left V 0 bases short and J 2 bases short, with 15 bases between.

The rearrangement uses TRBV7-2 and TRBJ2-7; 12 bases line up with TRBD2. The V segment lost 0 bases and the J segment 1 base; nucleotides outside the gene matches: 1. This CDR3 is 16 amino acids long. Per germline, CDR1 SGHTA and CDR2 FQGNSA. In nucleotides, the CDR3 is TGTGCCAGCAGCTTAGCCACTAGCGGGGGGTCCTACGAGCAGTACTTC. This sequence encodes CASSLATSGGSYEQYF.

The chain combines TRBV28 with TRBJ1-4; D is unresolved. CDR1 and CDR2 (germline): MDHEN, SYDVKM. This CDR3 is 13 amino acids long. With 9 bases removed from V and 4 bases from J, the gap between germline ends came to 12 bases. CDR3 sequence: CASWAAGNEKLFF. The CDR3, as DNA: TGTGCCAGTTGGGCGGCAGGTAATGAAAAACTGTTTTTT.

This clone was recorded many times. Different DNA sequences within this sample yield the same CDR3. The J gene is TRBJ1-5, the V gene TRBV2, with D possibly being TRBD1 (6 bases). CDR1 is SNHLY and CDR2 is FYNNEI in the germline V gene. CDR3 length: 15 amino acids. V was clipped by 6 bases and J by 2 bases, with 14 bases between them. CDR3 protein: CASRSRGPGNQPQHF. CDR3 bases: TGTGCCAGCAGATCCAGGGGCCCGGGCAATCAGCCCCAGCATTTT. Together with reference TRBV2 and TRBJ1-5, the CDR3 gives the full variable domain: EPEVTQTPSHQVTQMGQEVILRCVPISNHLYFYWYRQILGQKVEFLVSFYNNEISEKSEIFDDQFSVERPDGSNFTLKIRSTKLEDSAMYFCASRSRGPGNQPQHFGDGTRLSIL.

Sample share makes this clone medium-sized. V usage is TRBV6-1 and J usage is TRBJ1-6, with D uncertain. This CDR3 has 15 amino acids. V was shortened by 6 bases and J by 3 bases, with 12 bases between the two germline ends. Germline V gene sequence: CDR1 MNHNS, CDR2 SASEGT. The CDR3 bases are TGTGCCAGCAGGGGGATGGACGGCTATAATTCACCCCTCCACTTT. It encodes CASRGMDGYNSPLHF.

Ten or more counts support this clone. This rearrangement joins TRBV28 to TRBJ1-1; no reliable D call. The CDR3 spans 11 residues. Germline CDR1 is MDHEN and CDR2 is SYDVKM. V was shortened by 6 bases and J by 1 base, with 3 bases between the two germline ends. CDR3: CASRKNTEAFF. CDR3 coding DNA: TGTGCCAGCAGGAAGAACACTGAAGCTTTCTTT. Full variable domain (rest looked up from reference TRBV28 and TRBJ1-1): DVKVTQSSRYLVKRTGEKVFLECVQDMDHENMFWYRQDPGLGLRLIYFSYDVKMKEKGDIPEGYSVSREKKERFSLILESASTNQTSMYLCASRKNTEAFFGQGTRLTVV.

Note on this clone: One end of the junction does not line up with germline, which may come from a read error. The CDR3 DNA is TGTGCCAGCAGCGTGGTGCGGGGTCTAGCGGGAGGCTATGAGCAGTGCTTC. Its translation is CASSVVRGLAGGYEQCF. The chain uses TRBV5-4 and TRBJ2-1; TRBD2 agrees at 11 bases. Germline-derived CDR1 and CDR2 are SGHNT and YYREEE (reference sequence). The CDR3 sequence is 17 residues long.

The chain couples TRBV19 to TRBJ2-5; 8 bases align to TRBD1. This CDR3 contains 14 residues. Losses at the gene ends were 7 bases for V and 2 bases for J; bases not matched to a gene: 6. CDR1 and CDR2 from the germline V gene are LNHDA and SQIVND (reference sequence). Written as DNA, the CDR3 is TGTGCCAGTACGGCACAGGGGGGTCAAGAGACCCAGTACTTC. Translating gives CASTAQGGQETQYF.

Many counts were recorded for this clone. The J gene is TRBJ2-7, the V gene TRBV6-1; TRBD2 agrees at 10 bases. Germline V gene sequence: CDR1 MNHNS, CDR2 SASEGT. V was clipped by 6 bases and J by 3 bases; unmatched bases: 8. This CDR3 spans 15 amino acids. CDR3 sequence reads: CASSPDTSGVYEQYF. The CDR3 nucleotides are TGTGCCAGCAGCCCGGATACTAGCGGGGTCTACGAGCAGTACTTC.

This clone was observed many times. The rearrangement links TRBV4-1 to TRBJ1-1; D gene unclear. The CDR3 covers 13 residues. CDR1 MGHRA and CDR2 YSYEKL come from the germline V gene. Trimming took 1 base from V and 1 from J, leaving 4 bases between them. The CDR3 region has the DNA TGCGCCAGCAGCCAAGTTTGGAACACTGAAGCTTTCTTT. Translation: CASSQVWNTEAFF.

The CDR3 reads CASSYSRTGSTEAFF. The DNA for the CDR3 is TGTGCCAGCAGTTACTCGCGGACAGGGAGTACTGAAGCTTTCTTT. V usage is TRBV6-5 and J usage is TRBJ1-1; 8 bases map to TRBD1. V lost 0 bases to trimming and J lost 5 bases; unmatched junction nucleotides: 5. The CDR3 sequence is 15 residues long. CDR1 is MNHEY, CDR2 SVGAGI, per germline.

This clone was seen repeatedly, ten times or more. The chain's CDR3 is CSVGGDSANYGYTF. In nucleotides, the CDR3 is TGCAGCGTGGGGGGGGACAGCGCTAACTATGGCTACACCTTC. V gene TRBV29-1 combines with J gene TRBJ1-2, with 7 bases that match TRBD1. The CDR3 has 14 residues. The trim removed 6 bases at V and 0 bases at J, leaving 7 bases unmatched. The germline CDR1 and CDR2 sequences are SQVTM and ANQGSEA.

The genes are TRBV6-1 and TRBJ2-7, with D tentatively TRBD1 or TRBD2 (5 bases each). Germline V gene sequence: CDR1 MNHNS, CDR2 SASEGT. The CDR3 is made up of 15 amino acids. Deletions cut 6 bases from V and 3 bases from J, with 18 bases between. The CDR3 sequence: CASRRGRDVIYEQYF. CDR3 DNA sequence: TGTGCCAGCAGGAGAGGCCGGGACGTGATCTACGAGCAGTACTTC.

Many counts were recorded for this clone. DNA of the CDR3: TGCAGTGCTAGAAGTTCAGCGGTGAACACTGAAGCTTTCTTT. It codes for CSARSSAVNTEAFF. The chain couples TRBV20-1 to TRBJ1-1; D call uncertain. The germline V gene has CDR1 DFQATT and CDR2 SNEGSKA (reference sequence). This CDR3 is 14 amino acids long. V was cut by 2 bases and J by 0 bases, with 10 bases left in between.

J is TRBJ1-5 and V is TRBV5-5; D remains unclear. The CDR3 covers 13 residues. Trimming took off 2 bases at V and 6 bases at J, with 9 bases between the two ends. From germline, CDR1 is SGHKS and CDR2 YYEKEE (reference sequence). The CDR3 region is CASSFSEGQPQHF. In DNA form, the CDR3 reads TGTGCCAGCAGCTTTAGTGAGGGTCAGCCCCAGCATTTT. Looking up the rest from reference TRBV5-5 and TRBJ1-5 gives the full variable domain: DAGVTQSPTHLIKTRGQQVTLRCSPISGHKSVSWYQQVLGQGPQFIFQYYEKEERGRGNFPDRFSARQFPNYSSELNVNALLLGDSALYLCASSFSEGQPQHFGDGTRLSIL.